Here is one TCR beta chain with its context. Trimming stripped 5 bases from V and 4 bases from J, with 17 bases between. CDR3 length equals 15 residues. Germline V gene data show CDR1 as SGHAT and CDR2 as FQNNGV. The data belong to a study of blood T cell repertoires in COVID-19. About the research overall: Specimens from acute and convalescent COVID-19 originated in the United States, Italy and Spain. PBMCs, B-cell-depleted T cells, or T cells provided the cDNA or gDNA that made up the material.

Methods used by the authors: Counts of nucleated cells, estimated from reference gene primer amplification, were obtained. TCRdb keeps only in-frame clones here, not all; method: immunoSEQ multiplex PCR. V, J and clone size derive from that table, while D and trimming were established from the DNA sequence. The table records fewer than 75,000 clones, around nine tenths of them present only once. Sequenced: peripheral blood. The V and J genes are TRBV11-2 and TRBJ2-5; D is possibly TRBD2 (6 bases). The origin of this receptor is a man aged 65 to 79 with acute or convalescent COVID-19. CDR3 in DNA: TGTGCCAGCAGCCTCCGTGGGTATAGCGGAGAGACCCAGTACTTC. Amino acids: CASSLRGYSGETQYF.